Following are 5 T cell receptor beta chains from one sample sequenced in a study of CD8+CD57+ T cells in acquired aplastic anemia. Patients chosen for sequencing had CD8+CD57+ cells that had expanded, as shown by flow cytometry. Genomic DNA acted as the template from which TCR beta VDJ combination and CDR3 sequence profiling were carried out. TCRdb re-analysed the reads in MiXCR, keeping a single row per CDR3 protein. The sample lists roughly 250,000 distinct CDR3 sequences, around 45% occurring once. Input material: sorted CD4+, CD8+, or CD8+CD57+ T cells (not recorded which) from PBMCs. Receptors were obtained from a human donor with aplastic anemia.

This clonotype was counted at least ten times. The chain employs TRBV5-4 and TRBJ1-4; D not resolved. Germline CDR1 reads SGHNT; CDR2 reads YYREEE (reference sequence). Trimming took off 0 bases at V and 0 bases at J, with 6 bases between the two ends. The CDR3 spans 15 residues. CDR3 sequence: CASSLGAATNEKLFF. CDR3 coding DNA: TGTGCCAGCAGCTTGGGGGCAGCAACTAATGAAAAACTGTTTTTT.

In its sample, this clonotype was seen many times. This chain connects TRBV19 to TRBJ1-1; no definite D call. CDR1 is LNHDA and CDR2 is SQIVND in the germline V gene (reference sequence). CDR3 length: 13 amino acids. V was pared by 7 bases and J by 1 base, with 10 bases between. CDR3 DNA sequence: TGTGCCAGTATCCCCCGTGAGAACACTGAAGCTTTCTTT. It is translated as CASIPRENTEAFF. The variable domain in full, with the rest retrieved from reference TRBV19 and TRBJ1-1, is DGGITQSPKYLFRKEGQNVTLSCEQNLNHDAMYWYRQDPGQGLRLIYYSQIVNDFQKGDIAEGYSVSREKKESFPLTVTSAQKNPTAFYLCASIPRENTEAFFGQGTRLTVV.

V usage is TRBV2 and J usage is TRBJ2-1; no reliable D call. Germline loops: CDR1 SNHLY, CDR2 FYNNEI. The ends were cut back, 6 bases at V and 8 bases at J, with 11 bases in the middle. This CDR3 spans 12 amino acids. CDR3 in amino acids: CASRPVFYEQFF. In DNA, the CDR3 is TGTGCCAGCAGGCCGGTGTTCTATGAGCAGTTCTTC.

Worth noting for this clonotype: A read error may be the cause here, since a much bigger clone is one base away. V is TRBV7-9 and J is TRBJ2-7; 10 bases are a match to TRBD2. The CDR3 extends over 15 amino acids. Germline values: CDR1 SEHNR, CDR2 FQNEAQ (reference sequence). The CDR3 loop is CASPPEREGPRERYF. DNA for the CDR3: TGTGCCAGCCCCCCGGAGCGGGAGGGCCCCAGGGAGCGGTACTTC.

The chain has TRBV2 and TRBJ2-7; 7 nucleotides align to TRBD2. The CDR3 is made up of 15 amino acids. The trim removed 6 bases at V and 4 bases at J, leaving 12 bases unmatched. CDR1 and CDR2 (germline): SNHLY, FYNNEI. DNA for the CDR3: TGTGCCAGCAGCTTGGAAGCTAGCGGCCTATACGAGCAGTACTTC. Its translation is CASSLEASGLYEQYF.